These T cell receptor beta chains were read from a single sample in a study of T cells in localized non-small cell lung cancer. Measured with immunoSEQ multiplex PCR; TCRdb has only the in-frame clones, and not every one. The data show 35,000 to 40,000 clones, 80% to 90% seen once. This specimen consisted of peripheral blood, obtained before any cancer treatment. These receptors were collected from a woman aged 35-75 years with stage I lung adenocarcinoma. Each CDR3 is given with its conserved first and last residue. The D gene is left open where the match is weak. A row's size may be missing; if present it is once, few, many or a size class.

v_call,clone_size,j_call,d_call,cdr3_nt,cdr3_aa
TRBV5-4,-,TRBJ1-5,TRBD1,TGTGCCAGCAGCTCCGGACAGGGGGCGGGTCAGCCCCAGCATTTT,CASSSGQGAGQPQHF
TRBV28,once,TRBJ2-7,-,TGTGCCAGCAGTTCCCCCTATATTGGGAGAAGGGGCTCCTACGAGCAGTACTTC,CASSSPYIGRRGSYEQYF
TRBV4-1,-,TRBJ2-5,TRBD2,TGCGCCAGCAGCCAAGATGGGGGAGGGCCCCTGGAGACCCAGTACTTC,CASSQDGGGPLETQYF
TRBV6-5,-,TRBJ2-7,-,TGTGCCAGCAGTTACTCGATCTCGGCCCTGAGGTCAGAGCAGTACTTC,CASSYSISALRSEQYF
TRBV6-5,-,TRBJ1-5,-,TGTGCCAGCAGGTCCACTGGGACTCAGCCCCAGCATTTT,CASRSTGTQPQHF
TRBV6-5,once,TRBJ2-7,-,TGTGCCAGCAGTTTTAACGGGAGAATCTCCTACGAGCAGTACTTC,CASSFNGRISYEQYF
TRBV11-2,-,TRBJ2-3,TRBD1,TGTGCCAGCAGCAACCGGGACAGGGCCACAGATACGCAGTATTTT,CASSNRDRATDTQYF
TRBV4-1,once,TRBJ2-2,-,TGCGCCAGCAGCCAAGAAGGTAGCGGAAACACCGGGGAGCTGTTTTTT,CASSQEGSGNTGELFF
TRBV6-4,-,TRBJ1-1,-,TGTGCCAGCCGACAGACCCTGAACACTGAAGCTTTCTTT,CASRQTLNTEAFF
TRBV6-1,-,TRBJ2-2,-,TGTGCCAGCAGTCCCAGGTTTCCCACCGGGGAGCTGTTTTTT,CASSPRFPTGELFF
TRBV5-1,-,TRBJ1-5,-,TGCGCCAGCAGCTTTTTGGGGGGGCCCAATCAGCCCCAGCATTTT,CASSFLGGPNQPQHF
TRBV6-6,-,TRBJ2-3,-,TGTGCCAGCAAATCAGGAGTAGCCGACAGCACAGATGCGCAGTATTTT,CASKSGVADSTDAQYF
TRBV7-6,-,TRBJ2-6,TRBD1,TGTGCCAGCGGACAGGGGGCTGGGGCCAACGTCCTGACTTTC,CASGQGAGANVLTF
TRBV11-2,-,TRBJ2-7,TRBD2,TGTGCCAGCAGATATAGCGGGGCCTCCTACGAGCAGTACTTC,CASRYSGASYEQYF
TRBV12-5,-,TRBJ2-3,-,TGTGCTAGTGGTTTAGGCGGGCATAGCACAGATACGCAGTATTTT,CASGLGGHSTDTQYF
TRBV28,-,TRBJ2-1,TRBD2,TGTGCCAGCAGCCCTTCACTAGCGGGATCCTACAATGAGCAGTTCTTC,CASSPSLAGSYNEQFF
TRBV4-2,-,TRBJ2-7,-,TGTGCCAGCAGCTTCAAGCGTTACGGCCTCGAGCAGTACTTC,CASSFKRYGLEQYF
TRBV6-1,once,TRBJ2-7,-,TGTGCCAGCAGTGAACTTGCCGGGCAGCCCTACGAGCAGTACTTC,CASSELAGQPYEQYF
TRBV6-1,-,TRBJ2-7,TRBD2,TGTGCCAGCAGTTTGGGACTAGCGATCGACGAGCAGTACTTC,CASSLGLAIDEQYF
TRBV2,-,TRBJ2-3,TRBD2,TGTGCCATAACCCGGACTAGCGGGAGCACAGATACGCAGTATTTT,CAITRTSGSTDTQYF
TRBV11-2,-,TRBJ1-4,TRBD1,TGTGCCAGCAGCCGAGAACACAGGGGGCTTAGGGAAAAACTGTTTTTT,CASSREHRGLREKLFF
TRBV6-1,-,TRBJ2-1,-,TGTGCCAGCAGTGCGGACCTCCACAATGAGCAGTTCTTC,CASSADLHNEQFF